A selection of T cell receptor beta chains follows, all from one sample in a study of blood T cell repertoires in COVID-19. Sequencing was performed with immunoSEQ multiplex PCR; in TCRdb, only in-frame clones are kept and a portion is missing. The table shows 150,000 to 250,000 clones, with about 80% occurring only once. The specimen was peripheral blood. Source of these receptors: a human donor with acute or convalescent COVID-19. The donor label of this sample is uncertain. Each CDR3 is given with its conserved first and last residue. Each record gives: CDR3 length, D gene, J gene, clone size, V gene, CDR3 DNA, CDR3 protein. The D gene is left open where the match is weak. Clone size is shown for a subset of rows, as once, few, many or a class of expanded clone.

length: 17; D: TRBD1; J: TRBJ2-1; size: NA; V: TRBV18; DNA: TGTGCCAGCTCACCCCGACAGGGGCGCGCCAAGGGCAATGAGCAGTTCTTC; CDR3: CASSPRQGRAKGNEQFF
length: 13; D: TRBD1; J: TRBJ1-1; size: NA; V: TRBV5-1; DNA: TGCGCCAGCAGCACGGGACAGGGGTCTGAAGCTTTCTTT; CDR3: CASSTGQGSEAFF
length: 19; D: NA; J: TRBJ1-6; size: NA; V: TRBV9; DNA: TGTGCCAGCAGCGTAGCTGGAGGCCTATCCCCGAAGGATAATTCACCCCTCCACTTT; CDR3: CASSVAGGLSPKDNSPLHF
length: 16; D: NA; J: TRBJ2-7; size: NA; V: TRBV4-2; DNA: TGTGCCAGCAGCCTCACGGCGAGGGAGAAGGCCTACGAGCAGTACTTC; CDR3: CASSLTAREKAYEQYF
length: 13; D: TRBD1; J: TRBJ1-2; size: NA; V: TRBV12-3/TRBV12-4; DNA: TGTGCCAGCAGTTTACAGGGGGCCTGGGGCTACACCTTC; CDR3: CASSLQGAWGYTF
length: 15; D: NA; J: TRBJ1-1; size: NA; V: TRBV27; DNA: TGTGCCAGCAGTTTATACCAGACTTCCTCCACTGAAGCTTTCTTT; CDR3: CASSLYQTSSTEAFF
length: 15; D: NA; J: TRBJ2-2; size: NA; V: TRBV7-3; DNA: TGTGCCAGCAGCTTAGAGGGTAGCCTGCTTGGGGAGCTGTTTTTT; CDR3: CASSLEGSLLGELFF
length: 16; D: TRBD1; J: TRBJ1-6; size: NA; V: TRBV27; DNA: TGTGCCAGCAGTTTATCAGGGGACAGGGGGATCAAACACCTCCACTTT; CDR3: CASSLSGDRGIKHLHF
length: 15; D: TRBD2; J: TRBJ2-5; size: NA; V: TRBV28; DNA: TGTGCCAGCAGCCGGGGGGAGGGAGGCCAAGAGACCCAGTACTTC; CDR3: CASSRGEGGQETQYF
length: 14; D: TRBD1; J: TRBJ2-2; size: NA; V: TRBV28; DNA: TGTGCCAGCAGTTTCTCTACAGGGGAGGGGGAGCTGTTTTTT; CDR3: CASSFSTGEGELFF
length: 16; D: TRBD2; J: TRBJ2-1; size: NA; V: TRBV27; DNA: TGTGCCAGCAGTTTATCGACTAGCGGGAGATCCGATGAGCAGTTCTTC; CDR3: CASSLSTSGRSDEQFF
length: 13; D: NA; J: TRBJ2-1; size: NA; V: TRBV7-9; DNA: TGTGCCAGCAGCTCAAGTGGGGGGAATGAGCAGTTCTTC; CDR3: CASSSSGGNEQFF
length: 11; D: NA; J: TRBJ2-1; size: NA; V: TRBV20-1; DNA: TGCAGTGCTAGTCGGTACAATGAGCAGTTCTTC; CDR3: CSASRYNEQFF
length: 11; D: TRBD1; J: TRBJ1-1; size: NA; V: TRBV29-1; DNA: TGCAGCGGTGGACAGGGGGCTGAAGCTTTCTTT; CDR3: CSGGQGAEAFF
length: 12; D: TRBD2; J: TRBJ2-5; size: NA; V: TRBV6-5; DNA: TGTGCCAGCGGGAGGGCCTGGGAGACCCAGTACTTC; CDR3: CASGRAWETQYF
length: 12; D: NA; J: TRBJ1-1; size: NA; V: TRBV12-3/TRBV12-4; DNA: TGTGCCAGCAGTTTATGGCAGGCTCGAGTTTTCTTT; CDR3: CASSLWQARVFF
length: 15; D: TRBD2; J: TRBJ2-3; size: NA; V: TRBV24-1; DNA: TGTGCCACCAGTGACCCCGGGACTACCACAGATACGCAGTATTTT; CDR3: CATSDPGTTTDTQYF
length: 11; D: NA; J: TRBJ2-7; size: NA; V: TRBV5-1; DNA: TGCGCCAGCAGCTCCGTCTACGAGCAGTACTTC; CDR3: CASSSVYEQYF
length: 17; D: TRBD1; J: TRBJ2-7; size: NA; V: TRBV6-1; DNA: TGTGCCAGCAGTGAAAGTGGCTGGGGGACAGGGAACTACGAGCAGTACTTC; CDR3: CASSESGWGTGNYEQYF
length: 15; D: NA; J: TRBJ2-3; size: NA; V: TRBV9; DNA: TGTGCCAGCAGCGTAGAGGGGGGGCCCACAGATACGCAGTATTTT; CDR3: CASSVEGGPTDTQYF
length: 12; D: NA; J: TRBJ1-1; size: NA; V: TRBV5-1; DNA: TGCGCCAGCAGCTTCCCGAGTCCTGAAGCTTTCTTT; CDR3: CASSFPSPEAFF
length: 14; D: TRBD2; J: TRBJ2-1; size: once; V: TRBV4-1; DNA: TGCGCCAGCAGAGCGACTAGCGCATACAATGAGCAGTTCTTC; CDR3: CASRATSAYNEQFF
length: 15; D: NA; J: TRBJ1-6; size: NA; V: TRBV27; DNA: TGTGCCAGCAGTGGGGAGGGTAGCAAGAGCTCACCCCTCCACTTT; CDR3: CASSGEGSKSSPLHF